The text below deals with one T cell receptor (beta chain). Its antigen is undetermined. This sample was included in a study of OX40 agonist ivuxolimab in advanced cancers. At the level of the study: At doses from 0.01 to 10 mg/kg, patients were given intravenous ivuxolimab every 2 weeks. Study observations and caveats: In the 0.1-3.0 mg/kg groups, partial responders showed among the lowest expansion.

Blood got drawn at baseline, again on cycle 4 day 1, and then on cycle 7 day 1. Repertoires were generated with immunoSEQ multiplex PCR, while TCRdb's copy carries only in-frame clones and drops some. This sample carries over 90,000 clones, around 89% of them seen once, and the ten largest clones take roughly 0.17%. This CDR3 spans 14 amino acids. The V gene lost 5 bases and the J gene lost 0 bases, with 5 bases spanning the gap. The sequence was collected from an adult with an advanced solid tumor such as melanoma, head and neck, liver or kidney cancer. The chain joins TRBV23-1 to TRBJ2-6; no definite D call. TRBV23-1 is treated as an ORF (open reading frame) with a function not yet certain. Sequencing used CD4+ or CD8+ T cells sorted from blood, obtained in a trial of the OX40 agonist ivuxolimab. CDR3 region: CASSSYSGANVLTF. CDR3 nucleotides: TGCGCCAGCAGTTCTTACTCTGGGGCCAACGTCCTGACTTTC.